The present TCR beta chain was sequenced within a study of technical replicates of blood from a handful of donors. The CDR3 runs 16 residues. Trimming took 1 base from V and 0 from J; bases not matched to a gene: 1. Germline CDR1 reads SGHRS; CDR2 reads YFSETQ. Measured with immunoSEQ multiplex PCR; TCRdb has only the in-frame clones, and not every one. The repertoire holds some 87,000 clones, approximately 96% seen once, with about 0.34% in the top ten. The TCR was taken from a human donor in good health. What was sequenced was T cells isolated from PBMCs. The chain recombines TRBV5-1 with TRBJ2-6; 7 bases fit TRBD1. The CDR3 region has the DNA TGCGCCAGCAGCTTGAGGGGGCCCTCTGGGGCCAACGTCCTGACTTTC. This codes for CASSLRGPSGANVLTF.